These 3 T cell receptor beta chains originate from one sample sequenced in a study of shared clonotypes between healthy human individuals. Clones were read by immunoSEQ multiplex PCR, and TCRdb kept only the in-frame ones, dropping some. The profile shows 550,000 to 700,000 clones, 60% to 75% of them singletons. Material: memory CD4+ T cells sorted from blood. Described subset: CD45RA-negative fraction. The origin of the receptors is a woman in her 30s in good health.

This clone was recorded once. This chain uses TRBV10-3 with TRBJ2-1; 14 nucleotides align to TRBD2. After removal of 0 bases from V and 7 bases from J, the junction contained 5 bases not matched to a gene. Germline V gene sequence: CDR1 ENHRY, CDR2 SYGVKD. The CDR3 contains 17 residues. CDR3 residues: CAISESQTSGRANEQFF. The CDR3, as DNA: TGTGCCATCAGTGAGTCACAGACTAGCGGGAGGGCGAATGAGCAGTTCTTC.

The rearrangement links TRBV2 to TRBJ2-2, with TRBD2 as a possible D gene (5 bases). V lost 4 bases and J lost 5, with 17 bases in between. Germline V lookup: CDR1 SNHLY, CDR2 FYNNEI. This CDR3 is 16 amino acids long. CDR3 DNA sequence: TGTGCCAGCAGTGGATATAGCGCATCCGGAACCGGGGAGCTGTTTTTT. Residues: CASSGYSASGTGELFF. Full variable domain (rest looked up from reference TRBV2 and TRBJ2-2): EPEVTQTPSHQVTQMGQEVILRCVPISNHLYFYWYRQILGQKVEFLVSFYNNEISEKSEIFDDQFSVERPDGSNFTLKIRSTKLEDSAMYFCASSGYSASGTGELFFGEGSRLTVL.

The CDR3 reads CASSLDRLGSYGYTF. In nucleotides, the CDR3 is TGTGCCAGCAGCTTAGATCGGTTGGGGAGCTATGGCTACACCTTC. The chain has TRBV11-2 and TRBJ1-2; D remains unclear. Trimming pared 0 bases from V and 4 bases from J, leaving 12 bases between. The CDR3 runs to 15 residues. Germline CDR1 and CDR2: SGHAT and FQNNGV.